A selection of T cell receptor beta chains follows, all from one sample in a study of CD8+ T cells in alopecia areata. Clones were read by immunoSEQ multiplex PCR, and TCRdb kept only the in-frame ones, dropping some. This repertoire shows 130,000 or so clones, 60% to 65% found once; its top ten account for 5.7%. The sample consisted of CD4+ T cells sorted from blood, taken at week 4, from a patient treated with tofacitinib. All receptors derive from a human donor with alopecia areata. CDR3s include the opening cysteine and the closing phenylalanine or tryptophan. The D gene is left open where the match is weak. Clone size is shown for a subset of rows, as once, few, many or a class of expanded clone.

J gene,D gene,clone size,V gene,CDR3 protein
TRBJ1-1,TRBD1,-,TRBV6-5,CASSPEDRDTEAFF
TRBJ2-3,-,few,TRBV7-2,CASSLGRTDTQYF
TRBJ2-1,TRBD2,-,TRBV15,CATSRDSGTHSYNEQFF
TRBJ2-5,-,-,TRBV29-1,CSVAARHGGETQYF
TRBJ2-1,-,-,TRBV29-1,CSVEETDRAYNEQFF
TRBJ2-3,-,-,TRBV4-3,CASSQDDRWADTQYF
TRBJ2-1,-,-,TRBV30,CAWVAGRSWFF
TRBJ2-3,TRBD2,once,TRBV6-6,CASSSSGGITDTQYF
TRBJ2-5,-,-,TRBV5-4,CASSLSLERGGETQYF
TRBJ1-5,-,-,TRBV6-5,CASSDSNQPQHF
TRBJ2-1,TRBD2,-,TRBV4-1,CASSPPRDSGSGWSEQFF
TRBJ2-3,TRBD2,-,TRBV27,CASSFSRVSGIFSDTQYF
TRBJ2-5,TRBD2,-,TRBV5-1,CASSLAMAGGQETQYF
TRBJ2-3,-,few,TRBV30,CAWSGGLDTQYF
TRBJ1-1,-,-,TRBV9,CASSDLKVNTEAFF
TRBJ2-1,-,-,TRBV27,CASSLVRDNNEQFF
TRBJ2-1,-,few,TRBV5-5,CASSLEVDGEQFF
TRBJ2-5,-,-,TRBV25-1,CASSEGGDSLGETQYF
TRBJ2-3,TRBD2,-,TRBV5-6,CASRPFAGADTQYF
TRBJ2-3,-,-,TRBV11-2,CASSSAPPDTQYF
TRBJ1-1,-,once,TRBV29-1,CSVGSGRGTEAFF
TRBJ1-1,-,-,TRBV6-5,CASSYTSRSEAFF
TRBJ2-1,TRBD1,-,TRBV7-9,CASSLEGGSNEQFF
TRBJ2-4,-,-,TRBV4-1,CASSQESSAKNIQYF
TRBJ1-5,-,-,TRBV30,CAWSGGGNQPQHF
TRBJ1-1,-,-,TRBV25-1,CASSDNRQHMNTEAFF
TRBJ2-5,-,-,TRBV1,CTSSGAGGLAILRTQYF
TRBJ2-7,TRBD2,-,TRBV4-1,CASSQEGTSGSYEQYF
TRBJ1-4,-,-,TRBV27,CASSRKQATNEKLFF
TRBJ2-1,-,-,TRBV4-3,CASSQDLRVTSYNEQFF
TRBJ2-3,-,-,TRBV29-1,CSSLWGPSTDTQYF
TRBJ1-1,-,-,TRBV5-1,CASSLAPGENTEAFF
TRBJ2-7,-,few,TRBV27,CASSSSLRSYEQYF
TRBJ2-5,-,-,TRBV25-1,CASKPFIGTQYF
TRBJ1-1,-,few,TRBV5-6,CASSRYRALAEAFF
TRBJ2-1,TRBD1,-,TRBV4-3,CASSQALGQPDEQFF
TRBJ2-5,-,-,TRBV30,CAWSVVGGKTQYF
TRBJ2-5,TRBD1,-,TRBV9,CASSVAPDRGETQYF
TRBJ1-6,-,-,TRBV25-1,CASSGTGNSPLHF
TRBJ2-1,TRBD1,once,TRBV5-1,CASSPGQSYNEQFF